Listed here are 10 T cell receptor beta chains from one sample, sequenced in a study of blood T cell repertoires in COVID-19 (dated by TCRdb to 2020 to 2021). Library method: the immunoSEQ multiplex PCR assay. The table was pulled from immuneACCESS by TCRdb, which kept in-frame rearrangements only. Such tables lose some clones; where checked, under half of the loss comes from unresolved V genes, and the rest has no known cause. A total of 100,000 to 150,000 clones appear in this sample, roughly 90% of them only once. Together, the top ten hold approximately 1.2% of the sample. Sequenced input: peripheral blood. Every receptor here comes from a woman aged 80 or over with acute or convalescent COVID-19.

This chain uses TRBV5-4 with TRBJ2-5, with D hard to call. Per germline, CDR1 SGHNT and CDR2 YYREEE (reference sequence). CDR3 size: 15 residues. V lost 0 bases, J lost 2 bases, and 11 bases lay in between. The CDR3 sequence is CASSLASVYQETQYF. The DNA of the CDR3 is TGTGCCAGCAGCTTGGCCTCGGTTTATCAAGAGACCCAGTACTTC.

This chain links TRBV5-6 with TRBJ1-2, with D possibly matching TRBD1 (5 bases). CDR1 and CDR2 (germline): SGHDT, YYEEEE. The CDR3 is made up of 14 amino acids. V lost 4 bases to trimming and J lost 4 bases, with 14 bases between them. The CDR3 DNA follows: TGTGCCAGCAGCCCCTCGGGGGGGGGCTATGGCTACACCTTC. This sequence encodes CASSPSGGGYGYTF.

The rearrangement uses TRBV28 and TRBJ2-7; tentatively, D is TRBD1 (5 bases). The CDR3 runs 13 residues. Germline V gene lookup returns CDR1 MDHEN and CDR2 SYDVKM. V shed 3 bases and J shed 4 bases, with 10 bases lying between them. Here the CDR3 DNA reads TGTGCCAGCAGTTTTTCAGGGTTGTACGAGCAGTACTTC. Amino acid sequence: CASSFSGLYEQYF.

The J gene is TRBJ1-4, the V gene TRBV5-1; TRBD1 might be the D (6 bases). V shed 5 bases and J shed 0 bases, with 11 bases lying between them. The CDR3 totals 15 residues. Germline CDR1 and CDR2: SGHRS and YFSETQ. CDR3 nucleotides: TGCGCCAGCAGGGCTGGGGGCGCAACTAATGAAAAACTGTTTTTT. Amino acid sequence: CASRAGGATNEKLFF.

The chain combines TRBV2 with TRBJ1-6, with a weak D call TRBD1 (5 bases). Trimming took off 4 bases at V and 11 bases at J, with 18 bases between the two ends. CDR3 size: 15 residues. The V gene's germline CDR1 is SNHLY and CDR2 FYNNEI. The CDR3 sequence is CASSVGALRKAPLHF. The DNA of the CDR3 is TGTGCCAGCAGTGTAGGGGCACTAAGAAAGGCACCCCTCCACTTT.

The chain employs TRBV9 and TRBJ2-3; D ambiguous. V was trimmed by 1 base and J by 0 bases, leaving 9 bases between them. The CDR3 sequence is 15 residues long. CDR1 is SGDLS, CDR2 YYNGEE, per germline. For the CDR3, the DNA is TGTGCCAGCAGCGTAAGTTTAACAAGCACAGATACGCAGTATTTT. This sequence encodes CASSVSLTSTDTQYF. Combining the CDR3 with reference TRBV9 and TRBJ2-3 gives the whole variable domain DSGVTQTPKHLITATGQRVTLRCSPRSGDLSVYWYQQSLDQGLQFLIQYYNGEERAKGNILERFSAQQFPDLHSELNLSSLELGDSALYFCASSVSLTSTDTQYFGPGTRLTVL.

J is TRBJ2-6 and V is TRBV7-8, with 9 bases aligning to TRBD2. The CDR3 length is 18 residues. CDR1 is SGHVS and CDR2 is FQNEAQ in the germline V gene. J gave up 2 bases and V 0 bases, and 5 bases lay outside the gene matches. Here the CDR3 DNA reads TGTGCCAGCAGCTTAGCGCTTGGCGGGGGGGCTGGGGCCAACGTCCTGACTTTC. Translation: CASSLALGGGAGANVLTF.

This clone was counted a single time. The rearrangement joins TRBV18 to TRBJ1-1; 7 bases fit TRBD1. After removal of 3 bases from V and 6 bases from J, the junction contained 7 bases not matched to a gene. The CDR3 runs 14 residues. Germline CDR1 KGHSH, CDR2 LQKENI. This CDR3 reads CASSPGQVGAEAFF. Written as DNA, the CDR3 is TGTGCCAGCTCACCCGGACAGGTCGGGGCTGAAGCTTTCTTT.

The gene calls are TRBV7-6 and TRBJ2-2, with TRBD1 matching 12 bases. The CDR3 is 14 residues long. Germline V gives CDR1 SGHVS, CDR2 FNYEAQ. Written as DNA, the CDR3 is TGTGGCACGGGACAGGGGGCGCGCACCGGGGAGCTGTTTTTT. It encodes CGTGQGARTGELFF. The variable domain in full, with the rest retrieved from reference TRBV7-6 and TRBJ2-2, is GAGVSQSPRYKVTKRGQDVALRCDPISGHVSLYWYRQALGQGPEFLTYFNYEAQQDKSGLPNDRFSAERPEGSISTLTIQRTEQRDSAMYRCGTGQGARTGELFFGEGSRLTVL.

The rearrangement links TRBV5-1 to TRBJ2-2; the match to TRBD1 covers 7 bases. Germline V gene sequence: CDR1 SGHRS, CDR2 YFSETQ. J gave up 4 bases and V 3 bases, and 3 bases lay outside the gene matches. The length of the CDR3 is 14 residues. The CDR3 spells CASSSGQPTGELFF. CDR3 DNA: TGCGCCAGCAGCTCGGGACAGCCCACCGGGGAGCTGTTTTTT.